One and the same sample provided the 19 T cell receptor beta chains below, sequenced in a study of long-term antiretroviral therapy in people with HIV. The run of the v3.0 immunoSEQ assay was at survey level. Profiling relied on immunoSEQ multiplex PCR, and the TCRdb table lists in-frame clones only, not all of them. The profile shows about 24,000 clones, roughly 82% of them singletons. The sample in question was unsorted PBMCs, obtained 3 years after starting antiretroviral therapy. These receptors all come from a man aged 50-60 years with HIV.

The chain is built from TRBV6-6 and TRBJ2-5, with D possibly matching TRBD2 (6 bases). V was cut by 4 bases and J by 4 bases, with 10 bases left in between. The germline CDR1 and CDR2 sequences are MNHNY and SVGAGI (reference sequence). This CDR3 contains 13 residues. The CDR3 loop is CASSFGGGETQYF. The CDR3 nucleotides are TGTGCCAGCAGTTTCGGGGGTGGAGAGACCCAGTACTTC.

This chain uses TRBV2 with TRBJ1-2; D gene unclear. Germline V gene data show CDR1 as SNHLY and CDR2 as FYNNEI. This CDR3 spans 10 amino acids. V lost 4 bases and J 5 bases, leaving 2 bases between the germline ends. CDR3 residues: CASSGYGYTF. The CDR3 nucleotides are TGTGCCAGCAGTGGATATGGCTACACCTTC. The whole variable domain, filled in from reference TRBV2 and TRBJ1-2, reads EPEVTQTPSHQVTQMGQEVILRCVPISNHLYFYWYRQILGQKVEFLVSFYNNEISEKSEIFDDQFSVERPDGSNFTLKIRSTKLEDSAMYFCASSGYGYTFGSGTRLTVV.

The chain is built from TRBV10-1 and TRBJ2-7; no reliable D call. The CDR3 is 13 residues long. Trimming removed 5 bases at V and 1 base at J, with 9 bases between. Germline V lookup: CDR1 WNHNN, CDR2 SYGVQD (reference sequence). The CDR3 loop is CASSKGRSYEQYF. In DNA, the CDR3 is TGCGCCAGCAGTAAGGGCCGATCCTACGAGCAGTACTTC.

The genes are TRBV14 and TRBJ2-6; tentative D call: TRBD2 (5 bases). CDR1 and CDR2 from the germline V gene are SGHDN and FVKESK. V was cut by 4 bases and J by 4 bases, with 23 bases left in between. The CDR3 is 19 residues long. This CDR3 is CASSRASTGNSRGANVLTF. CDR3 coding DNA: TGTGCCAGCAGCCGAGCGTCTACCGGGAACTCCAGAGGGGCCAACGTCCTGACTTTC.

This clone was detected only once. The chain joins TRBV2 to TRBJ1-1; D is unclear. CDR3 length: 14 amino acids. Germline V gene lookup returns CDR1 SNHLY and CDR2 FYNNEI. Trimming pared 5 bases from V and 0 bases from J, leaving 10 bases between. The CDR3: CASSPRTVNTEAFF. In nucleotides, the CDR3 is TGTGCCAGCAGTCCCCGGACGGTGAACACTGAAGCTTTCTTT.

The chain recombines TRBV11-3 with TRBJ1-1; D not certain. Germline-derived CDR1 and CDR2 are SGHNT and YENEEA. The CDR3 totals 14 residues. Trimming cost V 0 bases and J 4 bases, with 9 bases left between them. The CDR3 here is CASSLEPSGTEAFF. Here the CDR3 DNA reads TGTGCCAGCAGCTTAGAGCCCTCAGGCACTGAAGCTTTCTTT.

The chain combines TRBV6-5 with TRBJ1-6, with TRBD1 matching 10 bases. This CDR3 is built from 14 residues. Per germline, CDR1 MNHEY and CDR2 SVGAGI. J was trimmed by 7 bases and V by 5 bases; bases with no gene match: 2. CDR3 amino acids: CASSPDRGNSPLHF. In DNA, the CDR3 is TGTGCCAGCAGTCCGGACAGGGGGAATTCACCCCTCCACTTT.

This chain uses TRBV28 with TRBJ2-1, with D possibly being TRBD1 (5 bases). Germline assignment: CDR1 MDHEN and CDR2 SYDVKM. The V gene lost 5 bases and the J gene lost 4 bases, with 6 bases spanning the gap. The CDR3 is made up of 12 amino acids. This CDR3 is CASSAGYNEQFF. The CDR3 DNA sequence: TGTGCCAGCAGTGCAGGGTACAATGAGCAGTTCTTC. The full variable domain, completed using reference TRBV28 and TRBJ2-1, is DVKVTQSSRYLVKRTGEKVFLECVQDMDHENMFWYRQDPGLGLRLIYFSYDVKMKEKGDIPEGYSVSREKKERFSLILESASTNQTSMYLCASSAGYNEQFFGPGTRLTVL.

The genes are TRBV28 and TRBJ2-7; 7 bases are a match to TRBD2. After removal of 6 bases from V and 3 bases from J, the junction contained 11 bases not matched to a gene. There are 15 residues in the CDR3. The germline V gene encodes CDR1 MDHEN and CDR2 SYDVKM. The CDR3 DNA reads as TGTGCCAGCAGCGATCCTAGCGGTCAAGGCTACGAGCAGTACTTC. It specifies CASSDPSGQGYEQYF.

The V call is TRBV6-1, the J call TRBJ2-1, with TRBD1 matching 7 bases. This CDR3 is 13 amino acids long. Germline CDR1 MNHNS, CDR2 SASEGT. V gave up 10 bases and J gave up 9 bases; unmatched junction bases: 12. The CDR3 protein is CATPRRQGTEQFF. The CDR3 DNA follows: TGTGCCACCCCACGGCGACAGGGTACTGAGCAGTTCTTC.

This sequence joins TRBV7-2 and TRBJ1-6; D is possibly TRBD1 (5 bases). The CDR3 covers 15 residues. Looked up from germline, CDR1 is SGHTA and CDR2 is FQGNSA. V was pared by 0 bases and J by 10 bases, with 13 bases between. The CDR3 DNA is TGTGCCAGCAGCTTAGCGTCGGCTGGGGGATCACCCCTCCACTTT. Protein product: CASSLASAGGSPLHF.

The rearrangement uses TRBV11-3 and TRBJ2-6, with D perhaps TRBD1 (6 bases). Trimming left V 4 bases short and J 3 bases short, with 16 bases between. The CDR3 runs to 17 residues. The germline V gene encodes CDR1 SGHNT and CDR2 YENEEA. CDR3 nucleotides: TGTGCCAGCAGCTCGTACAGGGAAGGTAGTGGGGCCAACGTCCTGACTTTC. It translates to CASSSYREGSGANVLTF.

This clone was detected once. The chain carries TRBV10-3 and TRBJ2-2, with D unclear. The V end lost 2 bases, the J end lost 2 bases, and 6 bases lay between the germline ends. The CDR3 consists of 14 residues. Germline V CDR1 and CDR2: ENHRY, SYGVKD. Here the CDR3 reads CAISEGINTGELFF. DNA of the CDR3: TGTGCCATCAGTGAGGGGATTAACACCGGGGAGCTGTTTTTT.

The genes are TRBV5-5 and TRBJ2-6; D remains unclear. V lost 0 bases and J 7 bases, leaving 17 bases between the germline ends. This CDR3 has 17 amino acids. Germline values: CDR1 SGHKS, CDR2 YYEKEE (reference sequence). CDR3 amino acids: CASSLAQASSVANVLTF. In DNA form, the CDR3 reads TGTGCCAGCAGCTTGGCCCAGGCCTCCTCGGTTGCCAACGTCCTGACTTTC.

The chain carries TRBV7-9 and TRBJ1-5; TRBD1 might be the D (5 bases). The CDR3 covers 15 residues. Germline CDR1 and CDR2: SEHNR and FQNEAQ (reference sequence). V was trimmed by 5 bases and J by 3 bases, leaving 14 bases between them. CDR3 bases: TGTGCCAGCAGCCGAGCCGGGACGGACAATCAGCCCCAGCATTTT. As protein: CASSRAGTDNQPQHF.

In this sample, this clone turned up once. The rearrangement links TRBV4-3 to TRBJ2-7, with TRBD2 matching over 7 bases. CDR3 length: 16 residues. J lost 1 base, V lost 0 bases, and 6 bases had no gene match. Germline lookup yields CDR1 LGHNA and CDR2 YSLEER. The CDR3 DNA is TGCGCCAGCAGCCAAGATAGCCAGGGACTATCCTACGAGCAGTACTTC. It is translated as CASSQDSQGLSYEQYF.

The chain couples TRBV10-1 to TRBJ2-3; TRBD1 is a possible D gene (6 bases). Trimming shortened V by 2 bases and J by 1 base, and 7 bases separated the two germline ends. CDR1 WNHNN and CDR2 SYGVQD come from the germline V gene (reference sequence). This CDR3 has 14 residues. The CDR3 bases are TGCGCCAGCAGTGAGGAGGGGGGCACAGATACGCAGTATTTT. Its protein is CASSEEGGTDTQYF.

As to this clone: The junction differs from germline at one of its ends, possibly a read error. The chain recombines TRBV7-7 with TRBJ2-5; 8 bases fit TRBD1. Germline CDR1 is SSHAT and CDR2 is FNYEAQ (reference sequence). The CDR3 runs to 14 residues. This CDR3 reads CASSLAGGRETQYF. DNA of the CDR3: TGTGCTAGCAGCTTGGCAGGGGGCCGGGAGACCCAGTACTTC.

The chain links TRBV7-9 to TRBJ2-3; D is uncertain. Trimming shortened V by 5 bases and J by 4 bases, and 16 bases separated the two germline ends. This CDR3 is 15 amino acids long. Germline assignment: CDR1 SEHNR and CDR2 FQNEAQ (reference sequence). CDR3 sequence reads: CASSLVVGYSDTQYF. The CDR3 DNA sequence: TGTGCCAGCAGCCTAGTAGTAGGTTATTCAGATACGCAGTATTTT.